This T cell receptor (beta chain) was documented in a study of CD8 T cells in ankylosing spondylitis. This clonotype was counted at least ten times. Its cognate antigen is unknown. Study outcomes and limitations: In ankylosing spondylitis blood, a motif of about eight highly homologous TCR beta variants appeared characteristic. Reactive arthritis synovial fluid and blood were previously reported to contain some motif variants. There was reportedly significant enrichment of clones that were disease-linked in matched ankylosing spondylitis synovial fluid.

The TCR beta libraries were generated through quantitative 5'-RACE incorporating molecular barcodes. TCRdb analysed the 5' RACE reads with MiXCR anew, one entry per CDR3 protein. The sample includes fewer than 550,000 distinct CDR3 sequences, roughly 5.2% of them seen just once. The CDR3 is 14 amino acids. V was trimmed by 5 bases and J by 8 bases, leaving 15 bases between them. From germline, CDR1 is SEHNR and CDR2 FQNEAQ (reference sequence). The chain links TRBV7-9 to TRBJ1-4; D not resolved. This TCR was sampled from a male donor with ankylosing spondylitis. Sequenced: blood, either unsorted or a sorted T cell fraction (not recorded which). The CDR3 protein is CASSLGFPMEKLFF. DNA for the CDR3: TGTGCCAGCAGCCTAGGGTTCCCCATGGAAAAACTGTTTTTT.